The 3 T cell receptor beta chains reported below all come from one sample, sequenced in a study of regulatory T cells in long-lasting Graves disease. Noted time point: newly diagnosed GD, antithyroid drugs for less than 3 months. Making the TCR library involved RNA that had been extracted from PBMCs. Relying on iRepertoire HTBI primers and Arm-PCR of CDR3 regions, the team built TCR beta libraries. TCRdb reprocessed the multiplex PCR reads with MiXCR, giving one entry per CDR3 protein. The sample carries around 400,000 distinct CDR3 sequences, 15% recorded once. The sample also formed part of further work on T cells in Graves' hyperthyroidism and ophthalmopathy.

The source was peripheral blood mononuclear cells (PBMCs), collected at new diagnosis, from a patient treated with antithyroid drugs. The receptor source for this set is a woman between 35 and 50 years old with Graves disease.

Ten or more counts support this clonotype. V gene TRBV2 combines with J gene TRBJ1-5; TRBD1 aligns across 7 bases. V lost 3 bases, J lost 0 bases, and 8 bases stayed unmatched. The CDR3 runs to 17 residues. CDR1 and CDR2 from the germline V gene are SNHLY and FYNNEI. The CDR3 DNA reads TGTGCCAGCAGTGATATCCGGACAGGTGTTAGCAATCAGCCCCAGCATTTT. Translated: CASSDIRTGVSNQPQHF.

This clonotype was seen repeatedly, ten times or more. The gene calls are TRBV28 and TRBJ1-1; possibly TRBD1 for D (6 bases). The V end was cut by 2 bases, the J end by 5 bases, with 18 bases between. This CDR3 is built from 16 residues. Germline V gives CDR1 MDHEN, CDR2 SYDVKM. The CDR3 here is CASSLRGAKGVTEAFF. CDR3 bases: TGTGCCAGCAGTTTACGGGGGGCAAAAGGTGTTACTGAAGCTTTCTTT.

This clonotype came up many times. The chain uses TRBV7-9 and TRBJ2-1; 10 bases map to TRBD1. There are 15 residues in the CDR3. Germline CDR1 SEHNR, CDR2 FQNEAQ (reference sequence). V lost 6 bases and J lost 8; bases outside the gene matches: 10. CDR3 DNA sequence: TGTGCCAGCAGACGTAACCGGGACAGGGGTTATGAGCAGTTCTTC. This gives the protein CASRRNRDRGYEQFF.